This TCR beta chain is drawn from a study of cytomegalovirus exposure and HLA in healthy donors. A multiplex PCR was run with 60 Vbeta primers and 13 Jbeta primers. Measured with immunoSEQ multiplex PCR; TCRdb has only the in-frame clones, and not every one. This sample has 200,000 to 250,000 clones; about 72% occur once, and the top ten carry less than 4.5%. Germline loops: CDR1 MNHEY, CDR2 SVGAGI. J was trimmed by 5 bases and V by 6 bases; bases with no gene match: 6. The CDR3 is 13 residues long. There were likely unrecorded immune exposures, though donors were nominally healthy when sampled. The chain combines TRBV6-5 with TRBJ1-1; 7 bases fit TRBD1. The sequenced sample was PBMCs. This receptor was obtained from a male donor in good health and CMV-seronegative. CDR3 region: CASSRDSGTEAFF. In DNA form, the CDR3 reads TGTGCCAGCAGCCGGGACAGTGGGACTGAAGCTTTCTTT.